The entry that follows covers one T cell receptor beta chain sequence. Its antigen remains undetermined. Base-call qualities are not available, and no considerably larger clone is one nucleotide away. The sample originates from a study of blood T cell repertoires in COVID-19 (dated by TCRdb to about 2020). About the full investigation: Collaborator samples came from the United States, Italy and Spain and covered acute and convalescent phases of COVID-19. The material from the prospective study consisted of cDNA or gDNA derived from T cells, B-cell-depleted T cells, or PBMCs. Deeply sampled blood TCRbeta repertoires from subjects exposed to, actively infected with, or recovered from COVID-19 were included in the dataset. A freely available public database, intended as a resource for researchers studying the immune response to SARS-CoV-2, is where the repertoires were released. The samples were drawn from the first 160 participants of the ongoing ImmuneRACE study and from 1,254 subjects provided by 6 global collaborators. Nearly every sample came with metadata listing a de-identified subject ID, COVID-19 status, age in years and sex. Where available, HLA class I and class II types were taken from metadata supplied by the sample provider and were not determined by assay-based typing. Paper-wide results and their limitations: How much clinical and demographic metadata was included differed by source and by participant, and the metadata was provided uncurated.

From cysteine to phenylalanine, the CDR3 is 13 amino acids long. The read is trimmed to its CDR3 DNA, 39 bases read in frame from base 1. Trimmed from V: 3 bases; trimmed from J: 5 bases; junction bases lacking a gene match: 3. The germline V gene supplies CDR1 SGHRS and CDR2 YFSETQ. TCRbeta CDR3 regions were amplified from genomic DNA by means of the immunoSEQ Assay, a bias-controlled multiplex PCR. The paper's data handling went like this. Nucleated cell counts per sample were estimated from amplification of reference gene primers within the assay. To quantify the absolute abundance of each unique TCRbeta CDR3 rearrangement, sequence reads were collapsed and filtered. For each sample, productive Simpson clonality was calculated as the square root of Simpson's diversity index across productive rearrangements. Sourced from immuneACCESS, this table was stored by TCRdb with only in-frame sequences that have V and J called. A share of the clones is absent; for the studies checked, an unresolved V gene accounts for under half, and the remainder has no known explanation. V and J calls and clone size follow that table, whereas D and trimming were derived from the DNA. The sample table lists approximately 16,000 clones, around 89% of them with a count of one. The ten largest clones take up 3% to 3.5% of the sample.

Whole blood was collected in K2EDTA tubes by collaborating institutions according to the institutions' own protocols. For TCRbeta analysis, collaborator samples were shipped as frozen whole blood, as isolated PBMCs, or as DNA extracted from either sample type. The sequence derives from a human donor in a cohort sampled during active COVID-19. What was sequenced was peripheral blood. The chain couples TRBV5-1 to TRBJ2-5; 8 junctional bases match TRBD1. DNA sequence: TGCGCCAGCAGCTGGGGACAGGAGGAGACCCAGTACTTC. Its coded protein is CASSWGQEETQYF.